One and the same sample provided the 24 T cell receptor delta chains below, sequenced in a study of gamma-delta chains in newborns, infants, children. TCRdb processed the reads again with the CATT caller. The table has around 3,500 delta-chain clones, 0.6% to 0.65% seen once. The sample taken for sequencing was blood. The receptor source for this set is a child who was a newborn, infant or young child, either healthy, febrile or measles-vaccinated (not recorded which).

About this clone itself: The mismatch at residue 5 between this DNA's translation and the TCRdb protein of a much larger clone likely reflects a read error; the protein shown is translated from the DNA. In DNA, the CDR3 is TGTGCCTGTGACGCCGGGGATCCCCGCTCCTGGGACACCCGACAGATGTTTTTC. Translation gives CACDAGDPRSWDTRQMFF. The chain uses TRDV2 and TRDJ3, with D maybe TRDD3 (6 bases). V was clipped by 3 bases and J by 0 bases, with 14 bases between them. There are 18 residues in the CDR3. Germline V gives CDR1 GEAIGNYY, CDR2 EKD.

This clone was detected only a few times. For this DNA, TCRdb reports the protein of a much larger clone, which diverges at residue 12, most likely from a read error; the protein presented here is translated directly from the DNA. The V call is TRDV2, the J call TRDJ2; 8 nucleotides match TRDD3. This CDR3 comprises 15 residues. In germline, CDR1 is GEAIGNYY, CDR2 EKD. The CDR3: CACDGLGVETARLFF. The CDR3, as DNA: TGTGCCTGTGACGGACTGGGGGTCGAGACAGCACGACTCTTCTTT.

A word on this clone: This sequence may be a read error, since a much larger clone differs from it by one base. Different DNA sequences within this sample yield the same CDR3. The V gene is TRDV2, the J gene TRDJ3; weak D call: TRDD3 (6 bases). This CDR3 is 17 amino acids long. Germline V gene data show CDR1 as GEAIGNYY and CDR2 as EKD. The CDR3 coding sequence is TGTGCCTGCGACACCGTACTGGGTTCCTGGGACACCCGACAGATGTTTTTC. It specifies CACDTVLGSWDTRQMFF.

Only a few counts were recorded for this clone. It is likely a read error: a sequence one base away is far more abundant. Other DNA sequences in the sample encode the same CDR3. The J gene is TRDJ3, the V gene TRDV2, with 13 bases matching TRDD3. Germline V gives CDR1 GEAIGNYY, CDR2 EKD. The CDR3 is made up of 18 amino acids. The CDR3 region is CACDTGGYASWDTRQMFF. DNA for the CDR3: TGCGCCTGTGACACTGGGGGATACGCCTCCTGGGACACCCGACAGATGTTTTTC.

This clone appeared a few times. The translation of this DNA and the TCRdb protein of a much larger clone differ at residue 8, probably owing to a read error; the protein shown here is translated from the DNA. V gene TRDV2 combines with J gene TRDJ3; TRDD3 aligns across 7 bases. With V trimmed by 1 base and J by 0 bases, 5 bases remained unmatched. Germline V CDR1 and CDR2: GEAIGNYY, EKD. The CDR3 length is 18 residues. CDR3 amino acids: CACDTGGHSSWDTRQMFF. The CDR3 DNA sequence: TGTGCCTGTGACACTGGGGGACACAGCTCCTGGGACACCCGACAGATGTTTTTC.

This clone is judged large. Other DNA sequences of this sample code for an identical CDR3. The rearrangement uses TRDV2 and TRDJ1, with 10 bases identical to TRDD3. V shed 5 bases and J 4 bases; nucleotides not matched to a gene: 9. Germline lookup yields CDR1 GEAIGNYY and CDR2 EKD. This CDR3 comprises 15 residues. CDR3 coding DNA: TGTGCCTGTGTGAACTGGGGGATTCCGGACGATAAACTCATCTTT. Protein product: CACVNWGIPDDKLIF.

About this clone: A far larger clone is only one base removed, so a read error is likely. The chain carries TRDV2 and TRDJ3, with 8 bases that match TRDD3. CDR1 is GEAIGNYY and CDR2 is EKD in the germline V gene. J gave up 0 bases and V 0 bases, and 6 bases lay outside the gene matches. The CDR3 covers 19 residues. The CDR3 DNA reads TGTGCCTGTGACACCGTACTGGGGGCTAGCTCCTGGGACACCCGACAGATGTTTTTC. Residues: CACDTVLGASSWDTRQMFF.

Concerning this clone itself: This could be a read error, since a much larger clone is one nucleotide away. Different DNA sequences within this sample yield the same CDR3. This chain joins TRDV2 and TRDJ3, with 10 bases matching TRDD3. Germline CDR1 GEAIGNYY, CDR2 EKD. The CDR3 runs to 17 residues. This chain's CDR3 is CACDILGDWRDTRQMFF. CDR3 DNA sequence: TGTGCCTGTGACATACTGGGGGATTGGAGGGACACCCGGCAGATGTTTTTC.

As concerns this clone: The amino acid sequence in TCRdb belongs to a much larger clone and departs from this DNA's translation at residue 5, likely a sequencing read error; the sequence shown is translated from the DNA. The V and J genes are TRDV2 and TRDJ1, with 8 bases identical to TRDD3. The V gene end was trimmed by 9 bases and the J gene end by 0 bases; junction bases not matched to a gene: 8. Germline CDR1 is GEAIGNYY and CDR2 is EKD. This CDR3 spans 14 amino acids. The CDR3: CALNWGAYTDKLIF. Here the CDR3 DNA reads TGTGCCCTGAACTGGGGGGCGTACACCGATAAACTCATCTTT.

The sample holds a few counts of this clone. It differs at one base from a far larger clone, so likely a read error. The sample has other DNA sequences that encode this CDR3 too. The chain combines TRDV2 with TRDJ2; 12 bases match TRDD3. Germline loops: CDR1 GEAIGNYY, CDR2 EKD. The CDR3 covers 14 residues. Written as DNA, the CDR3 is TGTGCCTGTGACATACTGGGGGATACAGCACAGCTCTTCTTT. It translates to CACDILGDTAQLFF.

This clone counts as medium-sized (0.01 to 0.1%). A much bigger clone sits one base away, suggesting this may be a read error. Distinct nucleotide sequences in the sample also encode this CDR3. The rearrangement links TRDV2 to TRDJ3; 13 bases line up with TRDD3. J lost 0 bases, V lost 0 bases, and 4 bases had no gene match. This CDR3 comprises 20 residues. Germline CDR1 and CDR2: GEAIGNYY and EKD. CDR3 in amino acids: CACDTVLGDTRSWDTRQMFF. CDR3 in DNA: TGTGCCTGTGACACCGTACTGGGGGATACGCGCTCCTGGGACACCCGACAGATGTTTTTC.

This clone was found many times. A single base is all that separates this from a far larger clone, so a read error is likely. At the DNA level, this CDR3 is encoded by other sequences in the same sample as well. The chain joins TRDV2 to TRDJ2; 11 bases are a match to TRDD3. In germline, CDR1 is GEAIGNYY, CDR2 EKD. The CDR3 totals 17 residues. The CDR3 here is CACDTVLGDTLTAQLFF. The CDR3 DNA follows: TGTGCCTGCGACACCGTACTGGGGGATACTTTGACAGCACAACTCTTCTTT.

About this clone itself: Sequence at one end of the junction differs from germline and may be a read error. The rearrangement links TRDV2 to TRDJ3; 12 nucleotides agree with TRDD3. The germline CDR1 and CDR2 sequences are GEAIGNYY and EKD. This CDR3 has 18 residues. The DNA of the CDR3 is TGTGCCTGTGACACTACTGGGGGATACTCCTGGGACATCCGACAGGTGTTTTTC. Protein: CACDTTGGYSWDIRQVFF.

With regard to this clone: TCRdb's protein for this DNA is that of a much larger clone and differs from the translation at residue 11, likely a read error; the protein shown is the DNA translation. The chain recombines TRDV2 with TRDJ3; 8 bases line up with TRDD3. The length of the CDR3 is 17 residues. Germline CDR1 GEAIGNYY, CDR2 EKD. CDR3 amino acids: CACDTWGITWNTRQMFF. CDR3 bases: TGTGCCTGTGACACCTGGGGGATCACCTGGAACACCCGACAGATGTTTTTC.

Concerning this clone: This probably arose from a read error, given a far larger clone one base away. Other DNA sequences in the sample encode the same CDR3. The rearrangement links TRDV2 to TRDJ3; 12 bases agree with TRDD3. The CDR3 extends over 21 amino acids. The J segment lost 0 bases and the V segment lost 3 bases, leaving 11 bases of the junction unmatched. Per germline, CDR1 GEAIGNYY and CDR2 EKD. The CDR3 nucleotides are TGTGCCTGTGACCCCGTACTGGGGGATACTCGCATCTCCTGGGACACCCGACAGATGTTTTTC. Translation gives CACDPVLGDTRISWDTRQMFF.

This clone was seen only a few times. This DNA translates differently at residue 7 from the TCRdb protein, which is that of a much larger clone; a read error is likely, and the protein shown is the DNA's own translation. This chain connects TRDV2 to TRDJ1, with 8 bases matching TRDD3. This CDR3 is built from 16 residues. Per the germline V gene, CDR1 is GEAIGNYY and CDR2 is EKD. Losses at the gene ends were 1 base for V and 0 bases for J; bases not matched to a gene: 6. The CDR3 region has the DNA TGTGCCTGTGACACAATGTGGGATACGTACACCGATAAACTCATCTTT. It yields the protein CACDTMWDTYTDKLIF.

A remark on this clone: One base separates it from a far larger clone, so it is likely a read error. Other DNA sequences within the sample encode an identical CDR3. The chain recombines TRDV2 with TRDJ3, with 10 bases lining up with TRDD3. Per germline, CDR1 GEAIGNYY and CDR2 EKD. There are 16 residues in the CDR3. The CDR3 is CACDVLGDWDTRQMFF. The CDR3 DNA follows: TGTGCCTGTGACGTACTGGGGGATTGGGACACCCGCCAGATGTTTTTC.

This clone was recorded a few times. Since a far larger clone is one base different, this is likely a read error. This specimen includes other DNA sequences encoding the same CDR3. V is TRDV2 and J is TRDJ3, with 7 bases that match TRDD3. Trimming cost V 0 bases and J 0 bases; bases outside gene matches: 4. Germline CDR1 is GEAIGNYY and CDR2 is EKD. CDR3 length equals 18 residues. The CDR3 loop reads CACDTAGGYSWDTRQMFF. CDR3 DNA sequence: TGTGCCTGTGACACCGCTGGGGGTTACTCCTGGGACACCCGACAGATGTTTTTC.

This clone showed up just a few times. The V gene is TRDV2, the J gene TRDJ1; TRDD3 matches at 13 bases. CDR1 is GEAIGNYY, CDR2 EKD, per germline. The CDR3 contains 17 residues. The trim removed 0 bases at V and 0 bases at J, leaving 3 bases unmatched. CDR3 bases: TGTGCCTGTGACACCGTACTGGGGGATACGAACACCGATAAACTCATCTTT. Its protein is CACDTVLGDTNTDKLIF.

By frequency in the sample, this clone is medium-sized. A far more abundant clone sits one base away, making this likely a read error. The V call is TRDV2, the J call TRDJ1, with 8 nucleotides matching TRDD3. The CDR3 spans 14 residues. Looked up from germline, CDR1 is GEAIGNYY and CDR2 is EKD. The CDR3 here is CACDTWGYTDKPIF. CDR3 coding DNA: TGTGCCTGTGACACCTGGGGATACACCGATAAACCCATCTTT.

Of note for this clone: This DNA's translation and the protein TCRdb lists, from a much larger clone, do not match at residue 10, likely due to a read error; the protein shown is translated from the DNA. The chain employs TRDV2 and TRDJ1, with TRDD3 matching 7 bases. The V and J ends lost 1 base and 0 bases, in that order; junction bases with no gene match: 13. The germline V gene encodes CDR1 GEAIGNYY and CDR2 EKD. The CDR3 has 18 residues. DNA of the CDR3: TGTGCCTGTGACACGGGCGGGGGATCTAACTTGTACACCGATAAACTCATCTTT. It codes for CACDTGGGSNLYTDKLIF.

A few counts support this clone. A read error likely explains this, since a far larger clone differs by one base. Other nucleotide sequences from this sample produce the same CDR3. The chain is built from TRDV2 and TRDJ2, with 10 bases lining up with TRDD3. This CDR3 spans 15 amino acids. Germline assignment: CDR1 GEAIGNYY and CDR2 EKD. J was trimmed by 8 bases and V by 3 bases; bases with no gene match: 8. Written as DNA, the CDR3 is TGTGCCTGTGACGTACTGGGGGATCCTACGGCACAACTCTTCTTT. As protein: CACDVLGDPTAQLFF.

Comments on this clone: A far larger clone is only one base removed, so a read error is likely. The CDR3 sequence is CACDPWRVLGDTRSSWDTRQVFF. CDR3 DNA: TGTGCCTGCGACCCTTGGAGGGTACTGGGGGATACGCGCAGCTCCTGGGACACCCGACAGGTGTTTTTC. The gene calls are TRDV2 and TRDJ3, with 13 bases fitting TRDD3. The CDR3 has 23 amino acids. In germline, CDR1 is GEAIGNYY, CDR2 EKD.

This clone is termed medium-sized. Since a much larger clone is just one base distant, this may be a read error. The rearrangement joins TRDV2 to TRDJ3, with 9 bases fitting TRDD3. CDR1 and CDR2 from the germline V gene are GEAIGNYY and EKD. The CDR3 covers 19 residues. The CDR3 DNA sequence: TGTGCCTGTGACAACTGGGGGACGTTCAGCTCCTGGGACACCCGACAGGTGTTTTTC. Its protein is CACDNWGTFSSWDTRQVFF.